The 28 T cell receptor beta chains below come from one sample, sequenced in a study of blood T cell repertoires in COVID-19. TCRdb's table, derived via immunoSEQ multiplex PCR, lists solely in-frame clones and lacks some. In the table there are 250,000 to 300,000 clones, more than 75% of which are singletons. Material for sequencing was PBMCs or T cells enriched from blood (not recorded which). These TCRs come from a man aged 18 to 29 who had recovered from COVID-19.

V gene TRBV5-5 combines with J gene TRBJ2-3, with a weak D call TRBD2 (6 bases). Germline CDR1 SGHKS, CDR2 YYEKEE (reference sequence). Trimming pared 0 bases from V and 4 bases from J, leaving 12 bases between. The CDR3 contains 15 residues. CDR3 residues: CASSLASSVADTQYF. The CDR3 nucleotides are TGTGCCAGCAGCTTGGCCTCTAGCGTAGCAGATACGCAGTATTTT.

V usage is TRBV11-2 and J usage is TRBJ1-2; D possibly corresponds to TRBD1 (6 bases). Germline V gene sequence: CDR1 SGHAT, CDR2 FQNNGV. Trimming took 4 bases from V and 8 from J, leaving 20 bases between them. The CDR3 runs to 15 residues. This CDR3 is CASSSPQYGGGGYTF. In nucleotides, the CDR3 is TGTGCCAGCAGCTCACCCCAGTATGGGGGCGGGGGCTACACCTTC.

This chain joins TRBV30 and TRBJ2-5; perhaps TRBD1 as D (5 bases). V was pared by 4 bases and J by 4 bases, with 19 bases between. CDR3 length equals 15 residues. CDR1 GTSNPN and CDR2 SVGIG come from the germline V gene (reference sequence). CDR3 nucleotides: TGTGCCTGGACCCCAATAGGGCGGCAGGGAGAGACCCAGTACTTC. The encoded protein is CAWTPIGRQGETQYF.

Only one count was recorded for this clone. The genes are TRBV2 and TRBJ2-5, with 8 positions matching TRBD1. Trimming took 8 bases from V and 5 from J; bases not matched to a gene: 7. Per the germline V gene, CDR1 is SNHLY and CDR2 is FYNNEI. CDR3 length: 13 amino acids. The CDR3 sequence: CASGQGGWETQYF. The CDR3 coding sequence is TGTGCCAGCGGACAGGGTGGGTGGGAGACCCAGTACTTC. The entire variable domain, with the rest obtained from reference TRBV2 and TRBJ2-5, is as follows: EPEVTQTPSHQVTQMGQEVILRCVPISNHLYFYWYRQILGQKVEFLVSFYNNEISEKSEIFDDQFSVERPDGSNFTLKIRSTKLEDSAMYFCASGQGGWETQYFGPGTRLLVL.

The V and J genes are TRBV10-2 and TRBJ1-1, with D perhaps TRBD1 (5 bases). The CDR3 is made up of 13 amino acids. Germline loops: CDR1 WSHSY, CDR2 SAAADI. V lost 2 bases and J 3 bases, leaving 7 bases between the germline ends. CDR3 sequence: CASSEPGDTEAFF. The CDR3 DNA reads TGCGCCAGCAGTGAGCCGGGGGACACTGAAGCTTTCTTT.

The V and J genes are TRBV29-1 and TRBJ2-5, with D maybe TRBD2 (5 bases). The germline CDR1 and CDR2 sequences are SQVTM and ANQGSEA. V was trimmed by 7 bases and J by 2 bases, leaving 11 bases between them. This CDR3 spans 12 amino acids. CDR3 sequence reads: CSAGLGQETQYF. The CDR3 DNA reads as TGCAGCGCTGGACTGGGGCAAGAGACCCAGTACTTC.

Remarks on this clone: This sample also contains other DNA sequences that code for the same CDR3. The V gene is TRBV4-2, the J gene TRBJ1-1; D not certain. There are 12 residues in the CDR3. Germline CDR1 reads LGHNA; CDR2 reads YNFKEQ. V was pared by 4 bases and J by 4 bases, with 7 bases between. The CDR3 nucleotides are TGTGCCAGCAGCCCTCCCGGCACTGAAGCTTTCTTT. Translation gives CASSPPGTEAFF.

The chain joins TRBV2 to TRBJ2-3, with no clear D. Germline values: CDR1 SNHLY, CDR2 FYNNEI. This CDR3 contains 13 residues. V was cut by 1 base and J by 5 bases, with 7 bases left in between. This chain's CDR3 is CASSEGPRDTQYF. Written as DNA, the CDR3 is TGTGCCAGCAGTGAAGGGCCTCGAGATACGCAGTATTTT.

CDR3 sequence (DNA): TGTGCCAGCAGCTTAGACCTGGCAGAGAACACTGAAGCTTTCTTT. Encoded protein: CASSLDLAENTEAFF. This chain uses TRBV7-9 with TRBJ1-1; D remains ambiguous. Trimming removed 1 base at V and 1 base at J, with 10 bases between. Germline CDR1 SEHNR, CDR2 FQNEAQ (reference sequence). The CDR3 has 15 amino acids. Together with reference TRBV7-9 and TRBJ1-1, the CDR3 gives the full variable domain: DTGVSQNPRHKITKRGQNVTFRCDPISEHNRLYWYRQTLGQGPEFLTYFQNEAQLEKSRLLSDRFSAERPKGSFSTLEIQRTEQGDSAMYLCASSLDLAENTEAFFGQGTRLTVV.

This chain uses TRBV7-9 with TRBJ2-1, with D unclear. CDR1 is SEHNR, CDR2 FQNEAQ, per germline (reference sequence). This CDR3 comprises 12 residues. Trimming pared 1 base from V and 9 bases from J, leaving 7 bases between. The DNA for the CDR3 is TGTGCCAGCAGCTTAGATTATTTTGAGCAGTTCTTC. Protein sequence: CASSLDYFEQFF.

The chain carries TRBV3-1 (or the pseudogene TRBV3-2) and TRBJ2-2; D might be TRBD2 (7 bases). The V gene's germline CDR1 is LGHDT and CDR2 YNNKEL (reference sequence). This CDR3 contains 16 residues. Trimming shortened V by 3 bases and J by 4 bases, and 15 bases separated the two germline ends. The CDR3 spells CASSQRGGVGTGELFF. The CDR3 nucleotides are TGTGCCAGCAGCCAGAGGGGGGGCGTGGGCACCGGGGAGCTGTTTTTT.

V gene TRBV27 combines with J gene TRBJ1-1; the match to TRBD1 covers 7 bases. With 6 bases clipped from V and 3 bases from J, the junction kept 4 bases outside the gene matches. The CDR3 runs 13 residues. CDR1 is MNHEY, CDR2 SMNVEV, per germline (reference sequence). This CDR3 reads CASRTGTHTEAFF. The DNA of the CDR3 is TGTGCCAGCAGGACAGGGACGCACACTGAAGCTTTCTTT.

A few counts support this clone. This chain connects TRBV7-9 to TRBJ2-7; 12 bases agree with TRBD1. The germline V gene has CDR1 SEHNR and CDR2 FQNEAQ (reference sequence). Germline trimming cut 2 bases from V and 5 bases from J; bases unmatched to any gene: 7. This CDR3 has 16 residues. The CDR3 is CASSLTGQGARNEQYF. CDR3 nucleotide sequence: TGTGCCAGCAGCTTAACGGGACAGGGGGCACGGAACGAGCAGTACTTC.

There are many counts of this clone. This rearrangement joins TRBV7-6 to TRBJ1-5; D gene unclear. CDR1 is SGHVS and CDR2 is FNYEAQ in the germline V gene. The V and J ends lost 6 bases and 5 bases respectively, with 11 bases between them. CDR3 length: 13 amino acids. This CDR3 reads CASSANSDQPQHF. The CDR3 bases are TGTGCCAGCAGTGCTAATTCGGATCAGCCCCAGCATTTT.

This clone has only a few counts. This chain uses TRBV5-1 with TRBJ2-5; maybe TRBD1 (6 bases). V dropped 4 bases and J dropped 1 base, with 11 bases sitting between them. Germline loops: CDR1 SGHRS, CDR2 YFSETQ. This CDR3 comprises 14 residues. CDR3 loop: CASSPGQFQETQYF. CDR3 nucleotide sequence: TGCGCCAGCAGCCCTGGACAGTTCCAAGAGACCCAGTACTTC.

This clone was counted between two and nine times. This sequence joins TRBV3-1 (or the pseudogene TRBV3-2) and TRBJ2-5; TRBD2 agrees at 14 bases. CDR3 length: 16 amino acids. The germline CDR1 and CDR2 sequences are LGHDT and YNNKEL (reference sequence). With 1 base clipped from V and 5 bases from J, the junction kept 3 bases outside the gene matches. CDR3 sequence: CASSQGLAGGWETQYF. The DNA of the CDR3 is TGTGCCAGCAGCCAAGGACTAGCGGGAGGGTGGGAGACCCAGTACTTC.

The rearrangement links TRBV6-5 to TRBJ2-7; D might be TRBD2 (6 bases). The germline gives CDR1 MNHEY, CDR2 SVGAGI. This CDR3 has 16 amino acids. V was trimmed by 4 bases and J by 4 bases, leaving 20 bases between them. The CDR3 sequence is CASSSLQARGKYEQYF. The CDR3 DNA sequence: TGTGCCAGCAGTTCCCTCCAAGCGCGGGGTAAATACGAGCAGTACTTC.

The genes are TRBV7-9 and TRBJ2-3, with 10 bases lining up with TRBD1. CDR1 SEHNR and CDR2 FQNEAQ come from the germline V gene (reference sequence). Germline trimming cut 6 bases from V and 4 bases from J; bases unmatched to any gene: 19. The CDR3 has 19 residues. The CDR3 coding sequence is TGTGCCAGCAGTGAACCAAACAACCCGGACAGGGGGGACGCAGATACGCAGTATTTT. Amino acid sequence: CASSEPNNPDRGDADTQYF.

The chain uses TRBV19 and TRBJ1-5; maybe TRBD1 (6 bases). The CDR3 totals 14 residues. Germline CDR1 LNHDA, CDR2 SQIVND (reference sequence). Trimming left V 4 bases short and J 1 base short, with 8 bases between. CDR3 sequence: CASSTRGSNQPQHF. The CDR3 nucleotides read TGTGCCAGTAGTACCAGGGGAAGCAATCAGCCCCAGCATTTT. Filled out from reference TRBV19 and TRBJ1-5, the complete variable domain reads DGGITQSPKYLFRKEGQNVTLSCEQNLNHDAMYWYRQDPGQGLRLIYYSQIVNDFQKGDIAEGYSVSREKKESFPLTVTSAQKNPTAFYLCASSTRGSNQPQHFGDGTRLSIL.

CDR3 sequence: CASSPMETGSAPYGYTF. CDR3 in DNA: TGTGCCAGCTCACCGATGGAGACAGGGTCCGCGCCTTATGGCTACACCTTC. This rearrangement joins TRBV18 to TRBJ1-2; 7 bases are shared with TRBD1. V lost 3 bases and J lost 5; bases outside the gene matches: 15. Germline CDR1 is KGHSH and CDR2 is LQKENI. The CDR3 extends over 17 amino acids.

This clone was detected only a few times. The chain recombines TRBV6-5 with TRBJ2-7; 10 bases align to TRBD1. CDR3 length: 13 amino acids. V gave up 10 bases and J gave up 0 bases; unmatched junction bases: 3. CDR1 is MNHEY, CDR2 SVGAGI, per germline. CDR3 nucleotide sequence: TGTGCCACGAGGACAGGGGGCTCCTACGAGCAGTACTTC. It encodes CATRTGGSYEQYF.

This rearrangement joins TRBV28 to TRBJ2-5; TRBD1 might be the D (5 bases). Trimming shortened V by 3 bases and J by 4 bases, and 12 bases separated the two germline ends. The CDR3 extends over 14 amino acids. Per germline, CDR1 MDHEN and CDR2 SYDVKM. The CDR3 reads CASSLQGSAETQYF. CDR3 sequence (DNA): TGTGCCAGCAGTTTGCAGGGATCGGCAGAGACCCAGTACTTC.

This clone appeared a single time. The chain's CDR3 is CASSTFSGGRYNTGELFF. The CDR3 DNA sequence: TGTGCCAGCAGCACCTTCAGCGGGGGCCGTTATAACACCGGGGAGCTGTTTTTT. V gene TRBV11-2 combines with J gene TRBJ2-2, with 8 bases lining up with TRBD2. Germline CDR1 is SGHAT and CDR2 is FQNNGV. Trimming cost V 5 bases and J 2 bases; bases outside gene matches: 13. CDR3 size: 18 residues.

The table lists this clone with a count of one. This rearrangement joins TRBV7-9 to TRBJ1-4; 7 bases are a match to TRBD1. The CDR3 has 14 residues. The V and J ends lost 5 bases and 5 bases, in that order; junction bases with no gene match: 5. Germline V CDR1 and CDR2: SEHNR, FQNEAQ (reference sequence). DNA of the CDR3: TGTGCCAGCAGCCGGGACAGCAGAAATGAAAAACTGTTTTTT. It codes for CASSRDSRNEKLFF.

The chain carries TRBV11-2 and TRBJ2-5, with TRBD1 matching 10 bases. Unmatched junction bases numbered 8, after V lost 5 bases and J lost 5 bases. CDR3 length: 15 amino acids. Looked up from germline, CDR1 is SGHAT and CDR2 is FQNNGV. The CDR3 spells CASSAGQGERETQYF. The DNA for the CDR3 is TGTGCCAGCAGCGCTGGACAGGGGGAGCGGGAGACCCAGTACTTC.

This clone appeared once. This rearrangement joins TRBV7-8 to TRBJ1-5; D is uncertain. The germline CDR1 and CDR2 sequences are SGHVS and FQNEAQ. The CDR3 spans 15 residues. With 5 bases removed from V and 1 base from J, the gap between germline ends came to 12 bases. The CDR3 here is CASSIHLNSNQPQHF. In DNA form, the CDR3 reads TGTGCCAGCAGCATACATTTAAACAGCAATCAGCCCCAGCATTTT.

Points on this clone: Other DNA sequences within the sample encode an identical CDR3. The chain combines TRBV6-5 with TRBJ1-2; TRBD1 aligns across 9 bases. CDR1 is MNHEY and CDR2 is SVGAGI in the germline V gene. This CDR3 region has 16 residues. The junction had 6 bases not matched to a gene; V was cut back by 0 bases and J by 4 bases. Here the CDR3 DNA reads TGTGCCAGCAGTTACTCGAGAACAGGGGGCGGCTATGGCTACACCTTC. Amino acids: CASSYSRTGGGYGYTF.

V and J are TRBV30 and TRBJ1-2; the D is unclear. The V and J ends lost 0 bases and 4 bases respectively, with 6 bases between them. The CDR3 contains 12 residues. The germline CDR1 and CDR2 sequences are GTSNPN and SVGIG (reference sequence). The CDR3 sequence: CAWSVTSYGYTF. The CDR3 coding sequence is TGTGCCTGGAGTGTAACAAGCTATGGCTACACCTTC. The entire variable domain, with the rest obtained from reference TRBV30 and TRBJ1-2, is as follows: SQTIHQWPATLVQPVGSPLSLECTVEGTSNPNLYWYRQAAGRGLQLLFYSVGIGQISSEVPQNLSASRPQDRQFILSSKKLLLSDSGFYLCAWSVTSYGYTFGSGTRLTVV.